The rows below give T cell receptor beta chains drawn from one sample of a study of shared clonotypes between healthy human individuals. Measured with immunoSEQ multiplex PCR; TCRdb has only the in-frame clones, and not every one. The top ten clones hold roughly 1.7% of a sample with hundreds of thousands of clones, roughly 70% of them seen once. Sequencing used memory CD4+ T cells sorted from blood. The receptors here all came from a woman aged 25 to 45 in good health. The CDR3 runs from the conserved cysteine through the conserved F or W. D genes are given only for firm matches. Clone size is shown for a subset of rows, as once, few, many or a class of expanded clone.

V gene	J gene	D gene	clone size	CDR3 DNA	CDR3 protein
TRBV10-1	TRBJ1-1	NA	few	TGCGCCAGCAGTGATTGGGGGCAAACTGAAGCTTTCTTT	CASSDWGQTEAFF
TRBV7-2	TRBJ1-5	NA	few	TGTGCCAGCAGCCCGTCGACAGGACCCTATCAGCCCCAGCATTTT	CASSPSTGPYQPQHF
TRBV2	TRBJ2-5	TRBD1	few	TGTGCCAGCAGTCCAGGGGGCGAAGAGACCCAGTACTTC	CASSPGGEETQYF
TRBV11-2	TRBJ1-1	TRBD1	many	TGTGCCAGCAGCTTAGAGGGACAGGCGATGAACACTGAAGCTTTCTTT	CASSLEGQAMNTEAFF
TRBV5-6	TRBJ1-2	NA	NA	TGTGCCAGCAGCCAATCAGAAAGAGGCTACACCTTC	CASSQSERGYTF
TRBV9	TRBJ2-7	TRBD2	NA	TGTGCCAGCACCGGAGGGAGGCTAGCGGGCAGAAGCGGCTACGAGCAGTACTTC	CASTGGRLAGRSGYEQYF
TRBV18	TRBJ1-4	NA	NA	TGTGCCAGCTCACCAACTATAGGGCACGATGAAAAACTGTTTTTT	CASSPTIGHDEKLFF
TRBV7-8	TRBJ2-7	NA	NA	TGTGCCAGCAGCTTAGCCCTCGCCCGGTCCTACGAGCAGTACTTC	CASSLALARSYEQYF
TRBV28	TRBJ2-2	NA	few	TGTGCCAGCAGTTTAGGGGGAGTCCGCACCGGGGAGCTGTTTTTT	CASSLGGVRTGELFF
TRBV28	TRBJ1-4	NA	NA	TGTGCCACACAATCAGCGTCGAGGCGCGAAAAACTGTTTTTT	CATQSASRREKLFF
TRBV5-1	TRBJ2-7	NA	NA	TGCGCCAGCAGCTTGGGGTCAACTAACGTCTCCTACGAGCAGTACTTC	CASSLGSTNVSYEQYF
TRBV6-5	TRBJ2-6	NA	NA	TGTGCCAGCAGTATAAGGGGTAGCGGGGCCAACGTCCTGACTTTC	CASSIRGSGANVLTF
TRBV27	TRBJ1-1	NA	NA	TGTGCCAGCAGCGCGAACATCAGTGGGGCGGCCCCCGGGGACACTGAAGCTTTCTTT	CASSANISGAAPGDTEAFF
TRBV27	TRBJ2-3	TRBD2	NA	TGTGCCAGCAGTTTTTTAGCGGGAGGCGGGACAGATACGCAGTATTTT	CASSFLAGGGTDTQYF
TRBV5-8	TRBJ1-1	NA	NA	TGTGCCAGCAGCTTGTGGCAGGGGCACGAGGGGTTTGGAGCTTTCTTT	CASSLWQGHEGFGAFF
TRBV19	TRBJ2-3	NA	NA	TGTGCCAGTAGTATTCGGGCAGGCACAGATACGCAGTATTTT	CASSIRAGTDTQYF
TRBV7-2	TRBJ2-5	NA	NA	TGTGCCAGCAGCGCAACTAGGGTGGGGACCCAGTACTTC	CASSATRVGTQYF
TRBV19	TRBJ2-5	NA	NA	TGTGCCAGTAGTTCACTTAGGGTCCAAGAGACCCAGTACTTC	CASSSLRVQETQYF
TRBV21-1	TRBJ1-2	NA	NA	TGTGCCAGCGTCCAGGTAAATGGCTACACCTTC	CASVQVNGYTF
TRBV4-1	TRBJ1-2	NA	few	TGCGCCAGCAGCCAAGATTCGACCCCGGACCGCCCTCGCTTC	CASSQDSTPDRPRF
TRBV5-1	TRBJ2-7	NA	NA	TGCGCCAGCAGCTTTGACACGACTCGAGCCCACGAGCAGTACTTC	CASSFDTTRAHEQYF
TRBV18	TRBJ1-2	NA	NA	TGTGCCAGCTCACCAGGTATCCCCTGGGGGTATGGCTACACCTTC	CASSPGIPWGYGYTF
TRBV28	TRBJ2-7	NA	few	TGTGCCACCGTAGTTAGTTTCGAGCAGTACTTC	CATVVSFEQYF